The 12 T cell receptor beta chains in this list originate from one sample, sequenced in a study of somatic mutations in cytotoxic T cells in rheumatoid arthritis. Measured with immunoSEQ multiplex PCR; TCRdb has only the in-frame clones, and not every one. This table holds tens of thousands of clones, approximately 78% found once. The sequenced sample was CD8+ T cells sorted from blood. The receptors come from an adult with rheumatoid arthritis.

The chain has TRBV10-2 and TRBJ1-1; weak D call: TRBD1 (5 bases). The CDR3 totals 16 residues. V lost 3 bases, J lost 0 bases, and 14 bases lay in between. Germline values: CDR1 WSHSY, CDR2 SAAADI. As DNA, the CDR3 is TGCGCCAGCAGTGACACAAGATCAGGGTTGAACACTGAAGCTTTCTTT. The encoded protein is CASSDTRSGLNTEAFF.

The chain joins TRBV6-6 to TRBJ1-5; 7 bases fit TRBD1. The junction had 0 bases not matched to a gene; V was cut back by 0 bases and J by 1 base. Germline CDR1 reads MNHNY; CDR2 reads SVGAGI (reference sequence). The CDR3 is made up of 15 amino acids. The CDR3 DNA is TGTGCCAGCAGTTACTCGGACAGGAGCAATCAGCCCCAGCATTTT. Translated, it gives CASSYSDRSNQPQHF.

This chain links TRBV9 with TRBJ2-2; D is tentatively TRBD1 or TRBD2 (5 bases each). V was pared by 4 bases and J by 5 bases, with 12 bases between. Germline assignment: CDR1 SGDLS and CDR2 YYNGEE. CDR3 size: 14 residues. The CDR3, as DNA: TGTGCCAGCAGCTCCGAGAGGGGTACCGGGGAGCTGTTTTTT. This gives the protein CASSSERGTGELFF.

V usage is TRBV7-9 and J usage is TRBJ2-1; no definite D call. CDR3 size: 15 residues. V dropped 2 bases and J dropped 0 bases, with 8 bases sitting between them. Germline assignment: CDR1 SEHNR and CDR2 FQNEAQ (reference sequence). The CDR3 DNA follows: TGTGCCAGCAGCTTAAGTTTAGTCTCCTACAATGAGCAGTTCTTC. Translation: CASSLSLVSYNEQFF.

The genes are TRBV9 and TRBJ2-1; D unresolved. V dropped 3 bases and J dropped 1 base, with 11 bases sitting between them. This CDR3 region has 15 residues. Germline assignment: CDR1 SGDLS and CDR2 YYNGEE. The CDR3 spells CASSADLSSYNEQFF. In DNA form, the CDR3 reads TGTGCCAGCAGCGCGGACCTGTCATCCTACAATGAGCAGTTCTTC. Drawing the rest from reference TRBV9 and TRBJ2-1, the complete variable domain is DSGVTQTPKHLITATGQRVTLRCSPRSGDLSVYWYQQSLDQGLQFLIQYYNGEERAKGNILERFSAQQFPDLHSELNLSSLELGDSALYFCASSADLSSYNEQFFGPGTRLTVL.

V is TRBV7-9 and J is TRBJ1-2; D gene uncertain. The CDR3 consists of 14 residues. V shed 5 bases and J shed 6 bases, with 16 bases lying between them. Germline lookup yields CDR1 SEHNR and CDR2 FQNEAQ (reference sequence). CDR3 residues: CASSPASQPNGYTF. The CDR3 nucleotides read TGTGCCAGCAGCCCCGCTTCTCAGCCGAATGGCTACACCTTC.

The CDR3: CASGQLAGTYEQYF. The CDR3 region has the DNA TGTGCCAGCGGCCAACTAGCGGGGACCTACGAGCAGTACTTC. V and J are TRBV6-1 and TRBJ2-7; 10 bases fit TRBD2. In germline, CDR1 is MNHNS, CDR2 SASEGT. After removal of 8 bases from V and 2 bases from J, the junction contained 6 bases not matched to a gene. This CDR3 has 14 residues.

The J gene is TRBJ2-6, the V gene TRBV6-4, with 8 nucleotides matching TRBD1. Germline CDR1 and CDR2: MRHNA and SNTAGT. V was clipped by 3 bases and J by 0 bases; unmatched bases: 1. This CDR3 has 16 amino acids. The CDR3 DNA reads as TGTGCCAGCAGTGAAACAGGGGGCTCTGGGGCCAACGTCCTGACTTTC. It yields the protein CASSETGGSGANVLTF.

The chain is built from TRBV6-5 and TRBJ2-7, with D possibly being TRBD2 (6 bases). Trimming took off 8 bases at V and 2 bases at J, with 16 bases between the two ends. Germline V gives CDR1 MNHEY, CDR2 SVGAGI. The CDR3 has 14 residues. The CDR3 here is CASCGAIDPYEQYF. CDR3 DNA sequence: TGTGCCAGCTGCGGGGCGATTGACCCCTACGAGCAGTACTTC.

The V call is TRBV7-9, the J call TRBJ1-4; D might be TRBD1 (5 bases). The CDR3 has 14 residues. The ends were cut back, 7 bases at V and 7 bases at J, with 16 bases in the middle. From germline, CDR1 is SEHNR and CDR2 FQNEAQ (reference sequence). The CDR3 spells CASTGGGSSEKLFF. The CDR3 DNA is TGTGCCAGCACCGGGGGAGGCTCGAGTGAAAAACTGTTTTTT.

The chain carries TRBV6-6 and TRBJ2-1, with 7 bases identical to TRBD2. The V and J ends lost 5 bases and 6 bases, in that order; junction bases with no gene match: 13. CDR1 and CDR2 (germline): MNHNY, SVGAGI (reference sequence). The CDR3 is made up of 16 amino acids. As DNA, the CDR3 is TGTGCCAGCAGTCCCCGCGGTAGCGGGCAGGCCAATGAGCAGTTCTTC. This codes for CASSPRGSGQANEQFF.

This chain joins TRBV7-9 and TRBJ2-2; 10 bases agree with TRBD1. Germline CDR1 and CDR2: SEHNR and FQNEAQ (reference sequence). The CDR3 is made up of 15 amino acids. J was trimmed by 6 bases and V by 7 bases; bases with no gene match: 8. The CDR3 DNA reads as TGTGCCAGCACCGGGACAGGGGTTAGGTCCGGGGAGCTGTTTTTT. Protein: CASTGTGVRSGELFF.